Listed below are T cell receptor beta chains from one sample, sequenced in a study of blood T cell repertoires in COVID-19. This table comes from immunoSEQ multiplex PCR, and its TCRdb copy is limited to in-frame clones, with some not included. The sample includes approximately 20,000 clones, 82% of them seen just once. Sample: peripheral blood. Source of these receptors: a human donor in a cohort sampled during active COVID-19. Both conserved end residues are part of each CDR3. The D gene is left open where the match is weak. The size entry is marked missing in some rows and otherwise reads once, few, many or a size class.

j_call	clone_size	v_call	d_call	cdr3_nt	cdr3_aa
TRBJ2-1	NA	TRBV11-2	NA	TGTGCCAGCAGCTTCGGGAGCCAAAGAAATGAGCAGTTCTTC	CASSFGSQRNEQFF
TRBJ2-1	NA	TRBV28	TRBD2	TGTGCCAGCAGTTCCCCGGGACTAGCGACCAATGAGCAGTTCTTC	CASSSPGLATNEQFF
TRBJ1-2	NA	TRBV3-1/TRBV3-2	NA	TGTGCCAGCAGCTCAGGGAACTATGGCTACACCTTC	CASSSGNYGYTF
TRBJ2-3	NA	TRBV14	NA	TGTGCCAGCAGCCTTCAGGGGACAGATACGCAGTATTTT	CASSLQGTDTQYF
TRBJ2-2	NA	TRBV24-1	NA	TGTGCCACCAGTTATTTTCCTGAACTAAACACCGGGGAGCTGTTTTTT	CATSYFPELNTGELFF
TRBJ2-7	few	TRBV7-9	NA	TGTGCCAGCACCCCCGGCGGGGGCAGGGGCACCTACGAGCAGTACTTC	CASTPGGGRGTYEQYF
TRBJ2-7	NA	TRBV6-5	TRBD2	TGTGCCAGCAGTTACTCGGGACTAGGGCTTCGGGAGCAGTACTTC	CASSYSGLGLREQYF
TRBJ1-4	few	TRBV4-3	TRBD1	TGCGCCAGCAGCCAAGAACGTTTTGTATCGGGACAGCAGAATGAAAAACTGTTTTTT	CASSQERFVSGQQNEKLFF
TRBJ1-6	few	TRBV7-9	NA	TGTGCCAGCAGCTTAGGGGGGGATTCACCCCTCCACTTT	CASSLGGDSPLHF
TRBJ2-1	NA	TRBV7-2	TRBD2	TGTGCCAGCAGCTTAGCGCCGGGGACACTAGCGGGAGTTCCCAATGAGCAGTTCTTC	CASSLAPGTLAGVPNEQFF
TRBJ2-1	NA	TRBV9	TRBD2	TGTGCCAGCAGCGTAGCACAGCGGGAGTGGGGCTACAATGAGCAGTTCTTC	CASSVAQREWGYNEQFF
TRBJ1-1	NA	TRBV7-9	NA	TGTGCCAGCGGGCTTAGGTACACTGAAGCTTTCTTT	CASGLRYTEAFF
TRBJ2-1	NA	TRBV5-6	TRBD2	TGTGCCAGCAGGGGACTAGCGAACTACAATGAGCAGTTCTTC	CASRGLANYNEQFF
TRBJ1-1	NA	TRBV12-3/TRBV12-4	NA	TGTGCCAGCAGTCGAGGGCGGCTCCTTGAAGCTTTCTTT	CASSRGRLLEAFF
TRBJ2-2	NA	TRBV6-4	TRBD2	TGTGCCAGCAGTAAGCGGGAGGAGACCGGGGAGCTGTTTTTT	CASSKREETGELFF
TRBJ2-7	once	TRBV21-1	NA	TGTGCCACCCCAAGGGGGGGGGCCTACGAGCAGTACTTC	CATPRGGAYEQYF
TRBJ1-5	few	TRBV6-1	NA	TGTGCCAGCAGTGAGTCGTTGGAGGGCATTCGTCAGCCCCAGCATTTT	CASSESLEGIRQPQHF
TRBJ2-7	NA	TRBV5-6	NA	TGTGCCAGCAGCTTACCCGGGTCAAGGGAGCAGTACTTC	CASSLPGSREQYF
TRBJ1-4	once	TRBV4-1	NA	TGCGCCAGCAGCCAACCAACCTGGGGGGATAATGAAAAACTGTTTTTT	CASSQPTWGDNEKLFF
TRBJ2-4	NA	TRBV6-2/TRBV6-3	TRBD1	TGTGCCAGCAGTCCGGGACAGGGGGCGGACATTCAGTACTTC	CASSPGQGADIQYF
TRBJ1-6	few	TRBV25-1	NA	TGTGCCAGCAGTGAAAATAGAATTTCACCCCTCCACTTT	CASSENRISPLHF
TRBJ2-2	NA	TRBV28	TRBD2	TGTGCCAGCAGTTTAACCGGGAGGGAAAACACCGGGGAGCTGTTTTTT	CASSLTGRENTGELFF
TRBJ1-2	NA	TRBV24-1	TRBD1	TGTGCCACCAGTGACTCATCCCCGACAGGGAACTATGGCTACACCTTC	CATSDSSPTGNYGYTF
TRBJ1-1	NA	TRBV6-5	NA	TGTGCCAGCGCAAATGGAGAGAACACTGAAGCTTTCTTT	CASANGENTEAFF
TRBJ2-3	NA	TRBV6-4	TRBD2	TGTGCCAGCAGTGACTCGCGCGGGAGAGGGGCAGATACGCAGTATTTT	CASSDSRGRGADTQYF
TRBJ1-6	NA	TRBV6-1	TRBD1	TGTGCCAGCAGTGAAGGACAGGGGGCTTCACCCCTCCACTTT	CASSEGQGASPLHF
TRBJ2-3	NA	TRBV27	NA	TGTGCCAGCATCCGTTCTCCCGCCACTTTGAGCACAGATACGCAGTATTTT	CASIRSPATLSTDTQYF
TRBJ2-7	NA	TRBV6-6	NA	TGTGCCAGCAGTTTGGCGGGGAGCTCCTACGAGCAGTACTTC	CASSLAGSSYEQYF
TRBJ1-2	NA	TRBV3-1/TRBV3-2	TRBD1	TGTGCCAGCAGCCAAGTAAGAGGACAGGACTTCTATGGCTACACCTTC	CASSQVRGQDFYGYTF
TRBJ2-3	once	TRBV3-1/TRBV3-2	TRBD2	TGTGCCAGCAGCCAAGATCTTGCGGGGGGCACAGATACGCAGTATTTT	CASSQDLAGGTDTQYF
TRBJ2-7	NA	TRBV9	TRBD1	TGTGCCAGCAGCCCACAGGGGTCTTACTACGAGCAGTACTTC	CASSPQGSYYEQYF
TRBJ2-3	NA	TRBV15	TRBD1	TGTGCCACCAGCAGAACCGCCGGGACAGGCACAGATACGCAGTATTTT	CATSRTAGTGTDTQYF
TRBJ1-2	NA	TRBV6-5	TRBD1	TGTGCCAGCCGCCGGGACAGGGATTCTAACTATGGCTACACCTTC	CASRRDRDSNYGYTF
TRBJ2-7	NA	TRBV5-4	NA	TGTGCCAGCAGCTTGGGGGCGGGTCCATACGAGCAGTACTTC	CASSLGAGPYEQYF
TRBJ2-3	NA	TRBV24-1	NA	TGTGCCACCAGTGATTTGGGAGCGGGTCTTTCAGATACGCAGTATTTT	CATSDLGAGLSDTQYF
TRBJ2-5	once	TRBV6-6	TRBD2	TGTGCCAGCAGTTACGAGCTAGCGGCACAAGAGACCCAGTACTTC	CASSYELAAQETQYF
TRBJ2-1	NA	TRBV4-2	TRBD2	TGTGCCAGCAGCCAGGCCGGGACTAGCGGGAGGAATGAGCAGTTCTTC	CASSQAGTSGRNEQFF
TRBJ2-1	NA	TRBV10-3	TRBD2	TGTGCCACCTCCGGGGGGACTAGCAGTCCTAGGAATGAGCAGTTCTTC	CATSGGTSSPRNEQFF
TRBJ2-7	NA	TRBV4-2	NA	TGTGCCAGCAGCCCGCACAGGGTCTCCGAGCAGTACTTC	CASSPHRVSEQYF
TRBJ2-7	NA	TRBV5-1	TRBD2	TGCGCCAGCAGCTTGGAAGTGTGGCGGGGCGGGAGGGCTTACGAGCAGTACTTC	CASSLEVWRGGRAYEQYF
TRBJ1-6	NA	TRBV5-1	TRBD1	TGCGCCAGCAGCAGTGGGACAGGGGGTACACCCCTCCACTTT	CASSSGTGGTPLHF
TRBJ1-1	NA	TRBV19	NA	TGTGCCAGTAGCCCGTCGGGGGGCCCCAACACTGAAGCTTTCTTT	CASSPSGGPNTEAFF
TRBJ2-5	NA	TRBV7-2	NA	TGTGCCAGCAGCTTACGGGTCCAAGAGACCCAGTACTTC	CASSLRVQETQYF
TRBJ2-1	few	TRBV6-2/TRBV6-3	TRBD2	TGTGCCAGCAGTTTGGAACTAGCGGCTTACAATGAGCAGTTCTTC	CASSLELAAYNEQFF
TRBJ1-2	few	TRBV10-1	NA	TGCGCCAGCAGTGAACCCGGGAGGTATGGCTACACCTTC	CASSEPGRYGYTF
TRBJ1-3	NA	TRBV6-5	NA	TGTGCCAGCAGGGCAACAGCAGGGTCAGGAAACACCATATATTTT	CASRATAGSGNTIYF
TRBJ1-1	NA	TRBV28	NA	TGTGCCAGCAGTTTGGCGAACACTGAAGCTTTCTTT	CASSLANTEAFF
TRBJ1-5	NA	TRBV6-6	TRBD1	TGTGCCAGCAGTCCGCCTCCAGGACAGGGCAGGGATCAGCCCCAGCATTTT	CASSPPPGQGRDQPQHF
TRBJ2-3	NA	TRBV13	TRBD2	TGTGCCAGCAGCTTAGGGGGGGGGACTACGCAGTATTTT	CASSLGGGTTQYF
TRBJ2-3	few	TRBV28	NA	TGTGCCAGCAGTTTCCTGCAGGGGACAGATACGCAGTATTTT	CASSFLQGTDTQYF
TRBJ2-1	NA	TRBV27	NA	TGTGCCAGCAGTTCCGTAGCGGCGTACAATGAGCAGTTCTTC	CASSSVAAYNEQFF
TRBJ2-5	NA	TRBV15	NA	TGTGCCACCAGCAATGACAGGGTAGCGGGGGAGACCCAGTACTTC	CATSNDRVAGETQYF
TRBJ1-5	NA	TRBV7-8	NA	TGTGCCAGCAGCTTCACAACAGGGTCGAGCAATCAGCCCCAGCATTTT	CASSFTTGSSNQPQHF
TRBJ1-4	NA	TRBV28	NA	TGTGCCAGCAGTTCCCCCTCAGGGATGGGTAATGAAAAACTGTTTTTT	CASSSPSGMGNEKLFF
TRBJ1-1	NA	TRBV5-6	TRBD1	TGTGCCAGCAGCTTGTACGACAGGGACATGAACACTGAAGCTTTCTTT	CASSLYDRDMNTEAFF
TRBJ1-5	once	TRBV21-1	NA	TGTGCCAGCATAGAGCGGAAAGGTGCTCAGCCCCAGCATTTT	CASIERKGAQPQHF
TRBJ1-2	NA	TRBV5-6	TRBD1	TGTGCCAGCAGCCTCCGGGACAGGGCTAACTATGGCTACACCTTC	CASSLRDRANYGYTF
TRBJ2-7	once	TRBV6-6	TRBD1	TGTGCCAGCAGTAGACAGACAGGGGGCCCCTACGAGCAGTACTTC	CASSRQTGGPYEQYF
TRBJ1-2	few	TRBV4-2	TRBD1	TGTGCCAGCAGCCAATTAGCGCAGGGACAGGGCGGCTACACCTTC	CASSQLAQGQGGYTF